This passage covers 24 T cell receptor beta chains from one sample sequenced in a study of CD8 T cells in ankylosing spondylitis. TCRdb reanalysed the 5' RACE reads using MiXCR and keeps one entry per CDR3 protein. This sample yields 300,000 to 350,000 distinct CDR3 sequences, of which about 15% are seen a single time; approximately 0.99% belongs to the top ten. The material sequenced was blood, either unsorted or a sorted T cell fraction (not recorded which). All receptors derive from a male donor with ankylosing spondylitis or in good health (not recorded which).

The CDR3 reads CASSLEGSVNTGELFF. DNA for the CDR3: TGCGCCAGCAGCTTGGAGGGCAGCGTCAACACCGGGGAGCTGTTTTTT. The chain is built from TRBV5-1 and TRBJ2-2, with D unclear. The CDR3 sequence is 16 residues long. CDR1 is SGHRS, CDR2 YFSETQ, per germline. V was shortened by 0 bases and J by 2 bases, with 11 bases between the two germline ends.

In this sample, this clonotype turned up many times. The chain is built from TRBV5-1 and TRBJ1-4; TRBD1 agrees at 7 bases. V shed 4 bases, J shed 4 bases, and the junction held 7 bases outside the gene matches. Germline V gene sequence: CDR1 SGHRS, CDR2 YFSETQ. CDR3 size: 15 residues. The CDR3 loop is CASSEGTADNEKLFF. The CDR3 DNA reads as TGCGCCAGCAGCGAGGGGACAGCAGATAATGAAAAACTGTTTTTT.

This clonotype appeared a few times. This chain links TRBV20-1 with TRBJ2-5; 7 bases fit TRBD2. The CDR3 covers 17 residues. V trimming: 3 bases; J trimming: 1 base; junction bases outside the gene matches: 14. Looked up from germline, CDR1 is DFQATT and CDR2 is SNEGSKA (reference sequence). The CDR3, as DNA: TGCAGTGCTAGTAAGAGCGGGGCGTGGTTGGGCCAAGAGACCCAGTACTTC. Translated, it gives CSASKSGAWLGQETQYF.

There are a few counts of this clonotype. This chain links TRBV5-1 with TRBJ2-4; 7 positions match TRBD2. The junction had 13 bases not matched to a gene; V was cut back by 4 bases and J by 9 bases. The germline gives CDR1 SGHRS, CDR2 YFSETQ. This CDR3 comprises 15 residues. The CDR3 region is CASSPEPYGEGIQYF. As DNA, the CDR3 is TGCGCCAGCAGCCCGGAACCCTACGGGGAGGGCATTCAGTACTTC.

This clonotype was seen repeatedly, ten times or more. The gene calls are TRBV29-1 and TRBJ1-2; D is ambiguous. Germline V gives CDR1 SQVTM, CDR2 ANQGSEA. The V and J ends lost 3 bases and 2 bases respectively, with 7 bases between them. CDR3 length: 12 residues. The DNA of the CDR3 is TGCAGCGTTGACCAGAACAACTATGGCTACACCTTC. Translation: CSVDQNNYGYTF.

This clonotype was counted between two and nine times. J is TRBJ2-7 and V is TRBV12-3 or TRBV12-4; D might be TRBD1 (6 bases). The V end was cut by 5 bases, the J end by 7 bases, with 21 bases between. The CDR3 totals 15 residues. The CDR3 reads CASSPRAGAAREQYF. The CDR3 region has the DNA TGTGCCAGCAGTCCCCGGGCAGGGGCGGCACGGGAGCAGTACTTC.

Here the CDR3 DNA reads TGCGCCAGCAGCTTGGCCTGGGGGTCCTCCTACGAGCAGTACTTC. Protein: CASSLAWGSSYEQYF. The rearrangement joins TRBV5-1 to TRBJ2-7; D may be TRBD1 or TRBD2 (5 bases each). V was cut by 0 bases and J by 0 bases, with 10 bases left in between. Germline V gene lookup returns CDR1 SGHRS and CDR2 YFSETQ. CDR3 length: 15 amino acids. Drawing the rest from reference TRBV5-1 and TRBJ2-7, the complete variable domain is KAGVTQTPRYLIKTRGQQVTLSCSPISGHRSVSWYQQTPGQGLQFLFEYFSETQRNKGNFPGRFSGRQFSNSRSEMNVSTLELGDSALYLCASSLAWGSSYEQYFGPGTRLTVT.

The sample holds a few counts of this clonotype. V usage is TRBV7-2 and J usage is TRBJ2-5; a weak D match, TRBD1 (6 bases). Germline V gene lookup returns CDR1 SGHTA and CDR2 FQGNSA. The CDR3 consists of 15 residues. V shed 6 bases and J shed 2 bases, with 16 bases lying between them. CDR3: CASRLNRVGQETQYF. CDR3 bases: TGTGCCAGCAGACTAAACAGGGTAGGACAAGAGACCCAGTACTTC. The variable domain in full, completed from reference TRBV7-2 and TRBJ2-5, reads GAGVSQSPSNKVTEKGKDVELRCDPISGHTALYWYRQSLGQGLEFLIYFQGNSAPDKSGLPSDRFSAERTGGSVSTLTIQRTQQEDSAVYLCASRLNRVGQETQYFGPGTRLLVL.

This chain connects TRBV11-2 to TRBJ2-5; 8 bases are a match to TRBD1. The CDR3 totals 16 residues. CDR1 and CDR2 from the germline V gene are SGHAT and FQNNGV. The trim removed 5 bases at V and 4 bases at J, leaving 12 bases unmatched. CDR3 amino acids: CASSKPRTDRGETQYF. The CDR3 coding sequence is TGTGCCAGCAGCAAACCAAGGACAGACAGGGGAGAGACCCAGTACTTC.

The rearrangement uses TRBV7-9 and TRBJ2-2, with D maybe TRBD2 (6 bases). V was cut by 0 bases and J by 15 bases, with 14 bases left in between. The CDR3 contains 13 residues. Germline V gene sequence: CDR1 SEHNR, CDR2 FQNEAQ (reference sequence). CDR3: CASSLAGEASLFF. The CDR3 region has the DNA TGTGCCAGCAGCTTAGCGGGGGAGGCGTCCTTGTTTTTT.

This clonotype was counted a few times. The chain is built from TRBV20-1 and TRBJ1-1; tentatively, D is TRBD1 (5 bases). The CDR3 runs to 13 residues. V was clipped by 5 bases and J by 1 base, with 11 bases between them. Germline loops: CDR1 DFQATT, CDR2 SNEGSKA (reference sequence). The CDR3 region has the DNA TGCAGTGCTTTGACAGCGTCGAACACTGAAGCTTTCTTT. Its protein product is CSALTASNTEAFF.

The chain joins TRBV5-5 to TRBJ2-3; a weak D match, TRBD2 (5 bases). V lost 0 bases to trimming and J lost 7 bases, with 15 bases between them. Germline V lookup: CDR1 SGHKS, CDR2 YYEKEE (reference sequence). This CDR3 is built from 15 residues. CDR3: CASSLVRGNLNTQYF. The CDR3 DNA reads TGTGCCAGCAGCTTGGTCAGAGGGAATTTAAATACGCAGTATTTT.

This chain links TRBV5-1 with TRBJ2-3; no firm D call. The ends were cut back, 2 bases at V and 4 bases at J, with 2 bases in the middle. This CDR3 spans 11 amino acids. CDR1 SGHRS and CDR2 YFSETQ come from the germline V gene. CDR3 coding DNA: TGCGCCAGCAGCTTTGCAGATACGCAGTATTTT. This sequence encodes CASSFADTQYF. The entire variable domain, with the rest obtained from reference TRBV5-1 and TRBJ2-3, is as follows: KAGVTQTPRYLIKTRGQQVTLSCSPISGHRSVSWYQQTPGQGLQFLFEYFSETQRNKGNFPGRFSGRQFSNSRSEMNVSTLELGDSALYLCASSFADTQYFGPGTRLTVL.

The V and J genes are TRBV6-1 and TRBJ2-3; D possibly corresponds to TRBD2 (6 bases). Trimming removed 8 bases at V and 0 bases at J, with 18 bases between. The CDR3 is 16 amino acids. Germline CDR1 MNHNS, CDR2 SASEGT. This chain's CDR3 is CASSRGSKSSTDTQYF. CDR3 sequence (DNA): TGTGCCAGCTCGCGGGGATCGAAGTCTAGCACAGATACGCAGTATTTT.

This chain connects TRBV19 to TRBJ2-7; either TRBD1 or TRBD2 may fit D (5 bases each). Per germline, CDR1 LNHDA and CDR2 SQIVND (reference sequence). The CDR3 is made up of 14 amino acids. V shed 5 bases and J shed 3 bases, with 14 bases lying between them. CDR3 amino acids: CASSVRDGYYEQYF. The CDR3 nucleotides are TGTGCCAGTAGTGTCCGGGACGGATACTACGAGCAGTACTTC.

The V and J genes are TRBV12-3 or TRBV12-4 and TRBJ2-1; TRBD1 matches 8 bases. V lost 6 bases to trimming and J lost 10 bases; unmatched junction nucleotides: 11. The CDR3 sequence is 14 residues long. The CDR3 sequence is CASRPTRGRGEQFF. The CDR3 nucleotides are TGTGCCAGCAGACCTACCAGGGGGCGAGGGGAGCAGTTCTTC.

In this sample, this clonotype turned up a few times. The CDR3, as DNA: TGTGCCAGCAGCTTACCTCCAGCGGGATTCGCCGAGCAGTTCTTC. It is translated as CASSLPPAGFAEQFF. The chain employs TRBV7-8 and TRBJ2-1; 7 bases match TRBD2. Trimming removed 2 bases from V and 10 bases from J; junction bases left unmatched: 11. The germline CDR1 and CDR2 sequences are SGHVS and FQNEAQ. This CDR3 has 15 residues.

The gene calls are TRBV20-1 and TRBJ1-1, with D tentatively TRBD1 (6 bases). There are 15 residues in the CDR3. CDR1 and CDR2 (germline): DFQATT, SNEGSKA (reference sequence). V was cut by 0 bases and J by 4 bases, with 15 bases left in between. Here the CDR3 reads CSARDGGALGTEAFF. CDR3 DNA sequence: TGCAGTGCTAGAGATGGGGGGGCATTGGGCACTGAAGCTTTCTTT.

The V call is TRBV29-1, the J call TRBJ1-1; D gene uncertain. Germline loops: CDR1 SQVTM, CDR2 ANQGSEA. The CDR3 has 13 amino acids. Trimming pared 5 bases from V and 2 bases from J, leaving 12 bases between. CDR3 residues: CSVQVGLNTEAFF. In DNA form, the CDR3 reads TGCAGCGTTCAGGTCGGACTTAACACTGAAGCTTTCTTT.

This clonotype came up a few times. This chain links TRBV7-9 with TRBJ1-4; D not resolved. The CDR3 covers 15 residues. CDR1 and CDR2 from the germline V gene are SEHNR and FQNEAQ (reference sequence). V was trimmed by 0 bases and J by 4 bases, leaving 9 bases between them. DNA for the CDR3: TGTGCCAGCAGCTTAGCCGGCAGCTTTAATGAAAAACTGTTTTTT. Its protein product is CASSLAGSFNEKLFF.

V gene TRBV5-6 combines with J gene TRBJ2-4; D not resolved. Trimming pared 2 bases from V and 2 bases from J, leaving 8 bases between. CDR1 is SGHDT and CDR2 is YYEEEE in the germline V gene. The CDR3 is 14 residues long. The CDR3 region is CASSFSGSKNIQYF. For the CDR3, the DNA is TGTGCCAGCAGCTTCTCAGGATCCAAAAACATTCAGTACTTC. Based on the CDR3 plus reference TRBV5-6 and TRBJ2-4, the full variable domain is DAGVTQSPTHLIKTRGQQVTLRCSPKSGHDTVSWYQQALGQGPQFIFQYYEEEERQRGNFPDRFSGHQFPNYSSELNVNALLLGDSALYLCASSFSGSKNIQYFGAGTRLSVL.

This clonotype was found a few times. The chain recombines TRBV18 with TRBJ2-3; tentative D call: TRBD1 (5 bases). Germline V CDR1 and CDR2: KGHSH, LQKENI. This CDR3 region has 13 residues. The V gene lost 4 bases and the J gene lost 3 bases, with 8 bases spanning the gap. This CDR3 reads CASSLTATDTQYF. DNA for the CDR3: TGTGCCAGCTCACTGACAGCTACAGATACGCAGTATTTT.

This clonotype was counted between two and nine times. This chain connects TRBV24-1 to TRBJ2-7; no clear D. The CDR3 sequence is 10 residues long. V shed 7 bases and J shed 5 bases, with 5 bases lying between them. CDR1 is KGHDR and CDR2 is SFDVKD in the germline V gene. The CDR3 bases are TGTGCCACCAGAAGGCACGAGCAGTACTTC. This encodes CATRRHEQYF.

This clonotype occurred many times. The V gene is TRBV11-2, the J gene TRBJ2-1; no reliable D call. CDR1 SGHAT and CDR2 FQNNGV come from the germline V gene. The V gene lost 1 base and the J gene lost 1 base, with 17 bases spanning the gap. This CDR3 comprises 18 residues. The CDR3 region has the DNA TGTGCCAGCAGCTTAGTCTACACCCGTCTTTCTTCCTACAATGAGCAGTTCTTC. This codes for CASSLVYTRLSSYNEQFF.